The sequence of this T cell receptor (beta chain) was determined in a study of blood T cell repertoires in COVID-19. Across the whole study: Material from acute and convalescent COVID-19 was sourced from the United States, Italy and Spain. T cells, B-cell-depleted T cells, or PBMCs provided the cDNA or gDNA that served as material.

Authors' processing steps: Nucleated cell counts were estimated from reference gene primer amplification. Clones were sequenced by immunoSEQ multiplex PCR, and TCRdb holds only the in-frame ones, with some missing. That table furnishes V, J and clone size, whereas the DNA furnished D and trimming. The sample lists approximately 330,000 clones, 90% occurring once. Seattle enrolled patients during active infection and tracked them longitudinally. CDR1 and CDR2 (germline): MDHEN, SYDVKM. The CDR3 is 14 amino acids. The V segment lost 6 bases and the J segment 6 bases; nucleotides outside the gene matches: 7.

Input material: peripheral blood. The sequence came from a woman in her 40s with COVID-19, enrolled during active disease. The V gene is TRBV28, the J gene TRBJ2-1, with 8 bases fitting TRBD1. Written as DNA, the CDR3 is TGTGCCAGCAGCCCGACAGGGGCTCGCAATGAGCAGTTCTTC. This sequence encodes CASSPTGARNEQFF.